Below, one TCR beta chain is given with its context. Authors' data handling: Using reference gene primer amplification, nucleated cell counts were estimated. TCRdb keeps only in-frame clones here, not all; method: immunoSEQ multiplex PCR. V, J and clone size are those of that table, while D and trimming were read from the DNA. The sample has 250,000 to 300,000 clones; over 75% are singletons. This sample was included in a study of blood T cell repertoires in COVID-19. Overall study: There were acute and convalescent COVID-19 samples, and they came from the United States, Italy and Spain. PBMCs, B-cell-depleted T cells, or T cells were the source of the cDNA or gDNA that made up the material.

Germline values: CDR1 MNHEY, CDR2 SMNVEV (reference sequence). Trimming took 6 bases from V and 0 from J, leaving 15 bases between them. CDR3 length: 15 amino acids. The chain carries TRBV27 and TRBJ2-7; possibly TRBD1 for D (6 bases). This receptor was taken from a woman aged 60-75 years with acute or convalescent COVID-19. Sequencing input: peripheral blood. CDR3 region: CASRKQGPYSYEQYF. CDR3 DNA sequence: TGTGCCAGCAGGAAGCAGGGGCCTTACTCCTACGAGCAGTACTTC.